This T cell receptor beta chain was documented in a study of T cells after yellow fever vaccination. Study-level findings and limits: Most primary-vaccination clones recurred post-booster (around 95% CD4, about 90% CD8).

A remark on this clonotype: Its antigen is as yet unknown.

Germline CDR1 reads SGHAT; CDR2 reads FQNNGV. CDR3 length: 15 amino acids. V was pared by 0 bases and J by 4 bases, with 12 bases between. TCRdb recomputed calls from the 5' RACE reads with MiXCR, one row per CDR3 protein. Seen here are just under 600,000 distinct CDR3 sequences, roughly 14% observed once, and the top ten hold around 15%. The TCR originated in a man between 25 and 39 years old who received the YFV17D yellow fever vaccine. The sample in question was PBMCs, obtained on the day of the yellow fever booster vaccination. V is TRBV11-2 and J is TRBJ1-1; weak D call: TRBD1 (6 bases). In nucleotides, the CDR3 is TGTGCCAGCAGCTTAGAATTTACAGGGACCACTGAAGCTTTCTTT. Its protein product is CASSLEFTGTTEAFF.